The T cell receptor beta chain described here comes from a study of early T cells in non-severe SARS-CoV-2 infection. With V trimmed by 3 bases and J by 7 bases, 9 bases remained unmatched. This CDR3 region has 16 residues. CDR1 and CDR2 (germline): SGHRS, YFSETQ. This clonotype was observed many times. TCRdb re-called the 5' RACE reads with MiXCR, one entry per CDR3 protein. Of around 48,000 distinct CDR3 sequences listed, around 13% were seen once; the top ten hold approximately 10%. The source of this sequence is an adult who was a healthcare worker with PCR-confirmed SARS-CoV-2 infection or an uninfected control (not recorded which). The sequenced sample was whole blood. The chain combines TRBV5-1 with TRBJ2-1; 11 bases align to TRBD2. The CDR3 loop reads CASSWYTSGSQNEQFF. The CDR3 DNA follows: TGCGCCAGCAGCTGGTACACTAGCGGGAGTCAGAATGAGCAGTTCTTC.